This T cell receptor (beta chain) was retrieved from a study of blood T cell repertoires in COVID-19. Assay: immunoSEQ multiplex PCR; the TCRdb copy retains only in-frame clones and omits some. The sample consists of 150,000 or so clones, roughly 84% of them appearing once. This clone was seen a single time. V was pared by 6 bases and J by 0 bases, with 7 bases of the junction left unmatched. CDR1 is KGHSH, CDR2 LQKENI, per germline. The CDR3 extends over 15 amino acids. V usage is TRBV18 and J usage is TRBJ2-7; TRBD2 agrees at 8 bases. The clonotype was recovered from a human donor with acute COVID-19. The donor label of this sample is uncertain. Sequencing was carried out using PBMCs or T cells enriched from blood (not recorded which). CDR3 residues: CASSPTSGASYEQYF. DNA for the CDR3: TGTGCCAGCTCCCCCACTAGCGGCGCCTCCTACGAGCAGTACTTC.